What follows describes a single TCR beta chain. Antigen: not known. Regarding time point: healthy volunteer bleed at 6 weeks. The template was total RNA from unfractionated whole blood. This entry belongs to a study of human T cells and chemical hapten exposure. Study-wide background: TCR yields per sample varied mostly from small pooled library volume differences. Study-level results: The number of TCRs over 1 in 1000 frequency stayed unchanged after DPC.

Trimming pared 0 bases from V and 1 base from J, leaving 5 bases between. The CDR3 is made up of 15 amino acids. The germline CDR1 and CDR2 sequences are SGDLS and YYNGEE. The library gave individual cDNA molecules unique molecular identifiers. Each CDR3 protein is one row after TCRdb ran MiXCR on the RACE reads. Of 70,000 to 85,000 distinct CDR3 sequences in the sample, approximately 8.6% were seen once. Sequenced material: whole blood. This chain connects TRBV9 to TRBJ2-6, with a possible D match to TRBD2 (5 bases). This clonotype originated in a male donor in good health. Some clones in this sample may be carry-over from other donors' samples. In nucleotides, the CDR3 is TGTGCCAGCAGCGTAGGCGGGTCTGGGGCCAACGTCCTGACTTTC. Translation gives CASSVGGSGANVLTF.